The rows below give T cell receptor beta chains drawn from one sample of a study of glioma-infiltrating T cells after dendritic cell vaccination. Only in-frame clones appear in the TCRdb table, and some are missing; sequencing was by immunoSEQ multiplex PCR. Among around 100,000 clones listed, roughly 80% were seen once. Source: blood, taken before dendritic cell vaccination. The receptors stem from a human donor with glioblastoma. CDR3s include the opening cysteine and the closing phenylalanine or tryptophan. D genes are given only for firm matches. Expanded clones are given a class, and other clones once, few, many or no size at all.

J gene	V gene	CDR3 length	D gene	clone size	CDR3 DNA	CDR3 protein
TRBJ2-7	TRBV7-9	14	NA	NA	TGTGCCAGCAGCATCTACGGTCAGGGCTCCGAGCAGTACTTC	CASSIYGQGSEQYF
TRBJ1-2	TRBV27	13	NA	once	TGTGCCAGCAGTCCCCTGGACCGGGGTGGCTACACCTTC	CASSPLDRGGYTF
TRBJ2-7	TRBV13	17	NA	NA	TGTGCCAGCAGTGTTTTACCGAGGAGGGGAAGCTCCTACGAGCAGTACTTC	CASSVLPRRGSSYEQYF
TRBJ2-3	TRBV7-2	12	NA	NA	TGTGCCAGCAGCCCAGTCCCGAATCCGCAGTATTTT	CASSPVPNPQYF
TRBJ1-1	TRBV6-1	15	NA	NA	TGTGCCAGCAGTCCAGGACTGATCCAGAACACTGAAGCTTTCTTT	CASSPGLIQNTEAFF
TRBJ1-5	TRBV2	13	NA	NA	TGTGCCAGCAGTGAAAGGGAGGATCAGCCCCAGCATTTT	CASSEREDQPQHF
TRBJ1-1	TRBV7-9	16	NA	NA	TGTGCCAGCAGCTTACCCGTGTGGAGGACCGGTACTGAAGCTTTCTTT	CASSLPVWRTGTEAFF
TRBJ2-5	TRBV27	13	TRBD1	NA	TGTGCCAGCAGCCCAGGGGGCCGGGAGACCCAGTACTTC	CASSPGGRETQYF
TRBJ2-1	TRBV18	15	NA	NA	TGTGCCAGCTCACGAAGGGACAACTCCTACAATGAGCAGTTCTTC	CASSRRDNSYNEQFF
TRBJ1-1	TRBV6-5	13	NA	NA	TGTGCCAGCAGCCAACAGGGTTACACTGAAGCTTTCTTT	CASSQQGYTEAFF
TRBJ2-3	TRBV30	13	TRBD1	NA	TGTGCCTGGACGGACAGGGGCACAGATACGCAGTATTTT	CAWTDRGTDTQYF
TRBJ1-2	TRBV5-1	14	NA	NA	TGCGCCAGCACCCGGTCACAGGGACCTGATGGCTACACCTTC	CASTRSQGPDGYTF
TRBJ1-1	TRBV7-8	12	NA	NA	TGTGCCAGCAGCTTTAGCCAGGGTGAAGCTTTCTTT	CASSFSQGEAFF
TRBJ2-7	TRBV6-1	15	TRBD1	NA	TGTGCCAGCAAATTGGACAGGGAGCCCTCCTACGAGCAGTACTTC	CASKLDREPSYEQYF
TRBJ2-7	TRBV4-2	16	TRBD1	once	TGTGCCAGCAGCTCAGGAGGACAGGGGATCATCTACGAGCAGTACTTC	CASSSGGQGIIYEQYF
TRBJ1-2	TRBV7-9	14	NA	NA	TGTGCCAGCAGGGAAACAGGTGCGCTGAATGGCTACACCTTC	CASRETGALNGYTF
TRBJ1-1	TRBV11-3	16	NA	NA	TGTGCCAGCAGCTTAGATCCGGGTTTATTGTACACTGAAGCTTTCTTT	CASSLDPGLLYTEAFF
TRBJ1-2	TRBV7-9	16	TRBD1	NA	TGTGCCAGCAGCTATGGGGGGACAGGAGACCTCTATGGCTACACCTTC	CASSYGGTGDLYGYTF
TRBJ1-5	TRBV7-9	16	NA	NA	TGTGCCAGCAGCTTATCGGGGGGGGCAGCAGGTCAGCCCCAGCATTTT	CASSLSGGAAGQPQHF
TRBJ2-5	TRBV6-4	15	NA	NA	TGTGCCAGCAGGAGGGGGCCGGGAGTCCAAGAGACCCAGTACTTC	CASRRGPGVQETQYF
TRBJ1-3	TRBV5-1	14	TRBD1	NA	TGCGCCAGCCATACAGGGGAGCCTGGAAACACCATATATTTT	CASHTGEPGNTIYF
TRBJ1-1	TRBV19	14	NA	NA	TGTGCCAGTAGTATATGGAGGGGTGAGACTGAAGCTTTCTTT	CASSIWRGETEAFF
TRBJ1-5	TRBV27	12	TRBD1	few	TGTGCCACCAAGACAGGGGGCAAGCCCCAGCATTTT	CATKTGGKPQHF
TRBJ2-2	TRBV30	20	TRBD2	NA	TGTGCCTGGAGTCCTTCCCCTTTAGGACTAGCGGGGGGAAACACCGGGGAGCTGTTTTTT	CAWSPSPLGLAGGNTGELFF
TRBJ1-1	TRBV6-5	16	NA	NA	TGTGCCAGCAGTTACTCGGTGTGGGAACAGGACACTGAAGCTTTCTTT	CASSYSVWEQDTEAFF
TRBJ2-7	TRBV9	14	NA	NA	TGTGCCAGCAGCCCAGAAGACAGTTTCTACGAGCAGTACTTC	CASSPEDSFYEQYF
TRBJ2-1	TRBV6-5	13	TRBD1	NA	TGTGCCAGCAGTTCCCCAGGGGGTGGTGAGCAGTTCTTC	CASSSPGGGEQFF
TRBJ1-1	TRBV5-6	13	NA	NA	TGTGCCAGCAGCTTCGAGGAGGGCACTGAAGCTTTCTTT	CASSFEEGTEAFF
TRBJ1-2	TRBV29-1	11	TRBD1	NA	TGCAGCGTCACACAGGGGGATGGCTACACCTTC	CSVTQGDGYTF